This TCR beta chain appears in the sequencing data of a study of vaccination and CD4 T cells after COVID-19. About the study: The post-vaccine samples came a median about 70 days after dose two (range 14 to 241).

Findings and limits, study-wide: Median SARS-CoV-2-reactive clonotype numbers rose nonsignificantly, about 20 to 40.

Germline CDR1 is MNHEY and CDR2 is SVGAGI. Trimming at V came to 0 bases and at J to 1 base, leaving 9 bases not matched to a gene. This CDR3 has 17 amino acids. The Oncomine TCR Beta short-read assay was applied to DNA of cultured CD4+ T cells. TCRdb reprocessed the PCR reads via MiXCR and lists one record per CDR3 protein. The sample includes roughly 9,900 distinct CDR3 sequences, 34% of them seen just once. Turning to this clonotype: The antigen remains unidentified.

As to treatment: approximately 10-day PBMC culture with coronavirus spike peptide pools or control peptides (ViraFEST assay). The collection of CD4+ T cells from the unexposed donor took place before the COVID-19 pandemic (2011-2018). This clonotype was obtained from a human donor in good health. The gene calls are TRBV6-5 and TRBJ2-7; 7 nucleotides align to TRBD2. Sequences were obtained from CD4+ T cells from blood, cultured in vitro. The CDR3 is CASSYSTLASGSYEQYF. Here the CDR3 DNA reads TGTGCCAGCAGTTACTCGACTTTGGCTAGCGGATCCTACGAGCAGTACTTC.